Below, one TCR beta chain is given with its context. The target antigen is unknown. V gave up 6 bases and J gave up 2 bases, with 14 bases separating them. The CDR3 spans 15 residues. Constant-region reverse primers amplified full-length variable regions, followed by semi-nested Nested Universal Primer A PCR. MiXCR was run by TCRdb on the 5' RACE reads, yielding one entry per CDR3 protein. This table holds over 50,000 distinct CDR3 sequences, about 24% found once. General study points: The larger-cohort validation was restricted to a single TCR beta V-J rearrangement rather than whole repertoires. Tumor-infiltrating Treg TCR alpha and beta sequences overlapped most with tumor naive CD4+ T cells, then blood naive.

This sequence joins TRBV12-3 or TRBV12-4 and TRBJ1-3; a weak D match, TRBD1 (6 bases). This receptor was taken from a female donor with breast cancer. The specimen sequenced was tumor-infiltrating naive CD4+ T cells sorted from the breast tumor. The subset here: naive CD4+ T cells, CD4+CD45RA+CD25-. The CDR3 reads CASSFQAGAGNTIYF. In nucleotides, the CDR3 is TGTGCCAGCAGCTTTCAGGCAGGGGCTGGAAACACCATATATTTT.